This is a list of T cell receptor beta chains from one sample in a study of neurological immune-mediated disorders. One entry per CDR3 protein results from TCRdb running MiXCR on the 5' RACE reads. The repertoire has 80,000 or so distinct CDR3 sequences, 9.4% of them found once; the top ten carry about 1.7%. Sequenced: PBMCs. These TCRs come from a man aged 45-65 years in good health. Both conserved end residues are part of each CDR3. The order of the fields is J gene, CDR3 length, clone size, D gene, V gene, CDR3 protein, CDR3 DNA. The D gene is left open where the match is weak. Size tells how often a clone was seen (once, few, many) or the class of an expanded clone, and some rows leave it out.

TRBJ2-7,18,many,TRBD2,TRBV7-9,CASSAAGAGGLGSYEQYF,TGTGCCAGCAGCGCGGCGGGGGCGGGAGGTCTGGGCTCCTACGAGCAGTACTTC
TRBJ1-5,16,many,TRBD1,TRBV20-1,CSARVPRTGRAGPQHF,TGCAGTGCTAGAGTTCCCCGGACAGGCCGGGCCGGGCCCCAGCATTTT
TRBJ1-2,14,many,.,TRBV5-1,CASTRQDPSGGYTF,TGCGCCAGCACTAGACAGGATCCTTCAGGTGGCTACACCTTC
TRBJ2-7,17,many,TRBD2,TRBV29-1,CSVEGFVSGLAGIRQYF,TGCAGCGTTGAAGGGTTTGTATCGGGACTAGCGGGAATCCGGCAGTACTTC
TRBJ2-2,16,many,.,TRBV3-1,CASSATRGQGTGELFF,TGTGCCAGCAGCGCCACCCGCGGGCAAGGTACCGGGGAGCTGTTTTTT
TRBJ1-1,14,many,.,TRBV28,CASSLVQVNTEAFF,TGTGCCAGCAGTTTAGTTCAGGTGAACACTGAAGCTTTCTTT
TRBJ2-3,11,many,.,TRBV6-5,CASTKGDTQYF,TGTGCCAGCACCAAGGGGGATACGCAGTATTTT
TRBJ1-5,11,medium-sized,.,TRBV5-1,CASSFEQPQHF,TGCGCCAGCAGCTTTGAGCAGCCCCAGCATTTT
TRBJ1-1,16,many,.,TRBV28,CASSLGTWEEVTEAFF,TGTGCCAGCAGTTTAGGTACTTGGGAAGAGGTTACTGAAGCTTTCTTT
TRBJ1-5,14,.,.,TRBV6-2/TRBV6-3,CASSPTAKNQPQHF,TGTGCCAGCAGTCCGACAGCGAAGAATCAGCCCCAGCATTTT
TRBJ1-6,14,many,.,TRBV5-1,CASSLDRENSPLHF,TGCGCCAGCAGCTTGGATAGGGAAAATTCACCCCTCCACTTT
TRBJ2-7,17,many,.,TRBV2,CASRDRTPGATTAKQYF,TGTGCCAGCAGGGACCGGACCCCGGGGGCTACCACAGCAAAACAGTACTTC
TRBJ2-7,15,many,TRBD2,TRBV6-2/TRBV6-3,CASSYLGTSAYEQYF,TGTGCCAGCAGTTACTTAGGGACTAGCGCGTACGAGCAGTACTTC
TRBJ2-7,16,few,.,TRBV7-2,CASSSPRDTISYEQYF,TGTGCCAGCAGCTCACCCCGGGACACCATCTCCTACGAGCAGTACTTC
TRBJ2-6,19,many,.,TRBV9,CASSPYPGSRTPGANVLTF,TGTGCCAGCAGCCCCTACCCGGGCTCCCGGACCCCTGGGGCCAACGTCCTGACTTTC
TRBJ2-7,14,few,.,TRBV20-1,CSALGHASSYEQYF,TGCAGTGCCCTCGGACACGCGAGCTCCTACGAGCAGTACTTC